This paragraph reports one TCR beta chain. What it recognizes is unknown. Included in the TCR beta cDNA libraries were unique molecular identifiers. Out of 1 to 10 million T cells, hundreds of thousands of cDNA molecules were generated. A single record per CDR3 protein comes from TCRdb applying MiXCR to the PCR reads. The sample has approximately 690,000 distinct CDR3 sequences; 59% are singletons. The data were taken from a study of post-analysis software for immune sequencing data. The CDR3 consists of 16 residues. V was clipped by 10 bases and J by 4 bases; unmatched bases: 15. CDR1 is MNHNY and CDR2 is SVGAGI in the germline V gene (reference sequence). Study-level points and caveats: Higher frequency in patients than in controls was seen for roughly five TRBV segments, with TRBV5-6, TRBV5-1 and TRBV20-1 among them.

The rearrangement uses TRBV6-6 and TRBJ2-3, with TRBD1 identical over 9 bases. The sequence derives from a girl aged 2-15 years with multiple sclerosis. The source material was blood. In DNA, the CDR3 is TGTGCCATCGGTGAGTCAAGGGACAGGGTGTCAGATACGCAGTATTTT. This sequence encodes CAIGESRDRVSDTQYF.